Each of the 25 T cell receptor beta chains below was sequenced from the same sample in a study of T-cell memory formation after mild COVID-19. MiXCR, run by TCRdb on the 5' RACE reads, gives a single entry per CDR3 protein. Among over 150,000 distinct CDR3 sequences listed, less than 20% were seen once. Material: PBMCs or a T cell subset sorted from them (not recorded which). The receptors stem from a man aged 18 to 29 who had mild COVID-19 (a few samples of this study predate the infection). Cell type and time point are not known.

The chain combines TRBV20-1 with TRBJ2-7, with 11 bases aligning to TRBD2. The CDR3 runs 12 residues. In germline, CDR1 is DFQATT, CDR2 SNEGSKA (reference sequence). The CDR3 coding sequence is TGCTCCTCCGGGACTAGCGGCTACGAGCAGTACTTC. It encodes CSSGTSGYEQYF.

The genes are TRBV6-6 and TRBJ2-3, with D uncertain. Trimming took 4 bases from V and 2 from J, leaving 10 bases between them. CDR1 is MNHNY and CDR2 is SVGAGI in the germline V gene (reference sequence). This CDR3 contains 14 residues. This chain's CDR3 is CASSSRILTDTQYF. The DNA of the CDR3 is TGTGCCAGCAGTTCTCGGATTCTCACAGATACGCAGTATTTT.

In this sample, this clonotype turned up a few times. The chain carries TRBV10-3 and TRBJ2-1; possibly TRBD2 for D (5 bases). The CDR3 runs 13 residues. Germline-derived CDR1 and CDR2 are ENHRY and SYGVKD. Trimming took off 10 bases at V and 0 bases at J, with 10 bases between the two ends. CDR3 residues: CATRTGSYNEQFF. The DNA for the CDR3 is TGTGCCACCAGGACTGGCTCCTACAATGAGCAGTTCTTC.

This chain uses TRBV10-3 with TRBJ2-5; TRBD2 matches 8 bases. This CDR3 has 12 residues. Germline trimming cut 10 bases from V and 4 bases from J; bases unmatched to any gene: 5. Per germline, CDR1 ENHRY and CDR2 SYGVKD. The CDR3 nucleotides read TGTGCCACCGGGGGGGGGCGAGAGACCCAGTACTTC. Residues: CATGGGRETQYF.

There are a few counts of this clonotype. The V and J genes are TRBV28 and TRBJ2-7; TRBD1 agrees at 9 bases. The CDR3 length is 14 residues. Per the germline V gene, CDR1 is MDHEN and CDR2 is SYDVKM. Trimming removed 6 bases from V and 5 bases from J; junction bases left unmatched: 8. The CDR3 DNA reads TGTGCCAGCAGCGGAGGACAGGGGATTCACGAGCAGTACGTC. Translated, it gives CASSGGQGIHEQYV.

The sample holds a few counts of this clonotype. This sequence joins TRBV12-3 or TRBV12-4 and TRBJ1-4, with a possible D match to TRBD1 (6 bases). The CDR3 spans 13 residues. V lost 5 bases and J 7 bases, leaving 11 bases between the germline ends. CDR3 DNA sequence: TGTGCCAGCAGTCTCACAGGGTTTGAAAAACTGTTTTTT. Its translation: CASSLTGFEKLFF.

This clonotype has a handful of counts. J is TRBJ2-4 and V is TRBV5-1, with unresolved D. Germline V gene sequence: CDR1 SGHRS, CDR2 YFSETQ. Trimming removed 4 bases from V and 3 bases from J, with 8 bases in between. The CDR3 is made up of 13 amino acids. CDR3 residues: CASSDNSKNIQYF. The CDR3 region has the DNA TGCGCCAGCAGCGACAACAGCAAAAACATTCAGTACTTC.

This clonotype was seen a handful of times. The chain couples TRBV24-1 to TRBJ1-2; D not resolved. The V gene lost 12 bases and the J gene lost 4 bases, with 14 bases spanning the gap. Germline V CDR1 and CDR2: KGHDR, SFDVKD. This CDR3 is built from 12 residues. DNA for the CDR3: TGTGCCCAATTTATAGTGGGCTATGGCTACACCTTC. Translating gives CAQFIVGYGYTF.

J is TRBJ2-7 and V is TRBV5-1; 7 nucleotides agree with TRBD1. CDR1 and CDR2 from the germline V gene are SGHRS and YFSETQ. The CDR3 has 14 amino acids. After removal of 0 bases from V and 6 bases from J, the junction contained 6 bases not matched to a gene. The CDR3, as DNA: TGCGCCAGCAGCTTGGGACAGGGAACGGGCGAGCAGTACGTC. Translation gives CASSLGQGTGEQYV.

This clonotype was found a few times. The chain recombines TRBV18 with TRBJ2-3, with 8 positions matching TRBD2. The CDR3 extends over 16 amino acids. Germline CDR1 KGHSH, CDR2 LQKENI. V trimming: 0 bases; J trimming: 4 bases; junction bases outside the gene matches: 6. This CDR3 is CASSPPASGGADTQYF. CDR3 bases: TGTGCCAGCTCACCACCAGCCAGCGGGGGAGCAGATACGCAGTATTTT.

The genes are TRBV5-6 and TRBJ1-2; D possibly corresponds to TRBD1 (5 bases). The CDR3 consists of 14 residues. Germline V gene data show CDR1 as SGHDT and CDR2 as YYEEEE. Trimming pared 2 bases from V and 7 bases from J, leaving 15 bases between. CDR3 sequence (DNA): TGTGCCAGCAGCTTCGGGGCAGCCTTTGGTGGCTACACCTTC. Translation: CASSFGAAFGGYTF.

This chain links TRBV28 with TRBJ2-1; 12 positions agree with TRBD2. Germline CDR1 MDHEN, CDR2 SYDVKM. There are 16 residues in the CDR3. Trimming removed 4 bases from V and 10 bases from J; junction bases left unmatched: 11. This CDR3 reads CASSSIASGGAHEQFF. As DNA, the CDR3 is TGTGCCAGCAGTTCCATAGCTAGCGGGGGGGCACACGAGCAGTTCTTC.

This clonotype was recorded a few times. The chain carries TRBV7-9 and TRBJ2-7; 9 nucleotides match TRBD1. V was pared by 10 bases and J by 6 bases, with 4 bases of the junction left unmatched. This CDR3 spans 11 amino acids. Germline loops: CDR1 SEHNR, CDR2 FQNEAQ (reference sequence). CDR3 sequence: CATGTGTEQYV. The DNA for the CDR3 is TGTGCCACCGGGACAGGGACCGAGCAGTACGTC.

The V call is TRBV18, the J call TRBJ1-5, with unresolved D. The CDR3 loop spans 17 amino acids. V lost 0 bases and J 2 bases, leaving 14 bases between the germline ends. The V gene's germline CDR1 is KGHSH and CDR2 LQKENI. The chain's CDR3 is CASSPPVSRNGNQPQHF. CDR3 nucleotides: TGTGCCAGCTCACCACCAGTAAGCAGGAATGGCAATCAGCCCCAGCATTTT.

This chain connects TRBV4-3 to TRBJ1-6; perhaps TRBD1 as D (6 bases). V lost 3 bases and J lost 7, with 16 bases in between. The CDR3 totals 16 residues. Germline CDR1 reads LGHNA; CDR2 reads YSLEER. DNA of the CDR3: TGCGCCAGCAGCCAGGGTCGGGGGGCCTGGAATTCACCCCTCCACTTT. This encodes CASSQGRGAWNSPLHF.

The chain couples TRBV12-3 or TRBV12-4 to TRBJ2-3, with TRBD1 matching over 11 bases. J was trimmed by 4 bases and V by 5 bases; bases with no gene match: 2. CDR3 length: 14 amino acids. The CDR3 DNA reads TGTGCCAGCAGTGAGGACAGGGGGCCAGATACGCAGTATTTT. This codes for CASSEDRGPDTQYF.

V and J are TRBV5-1 and TRBJ2-3; D unclear. The germline V gene encodes CDR1 SGHRS and CDR2 YFSETQ. V was shortened by 0 bases and J by 4 bases, with 12 bases between the two germline ends. CDR3 size: 15 residues. CDR3: CASSLALGLPDTQYF. As DNA, the CDR3 is TGCGCCAGCAGCTTGGCGCTTGGCCTGCCAGATACGCAGTATTTT.

This clonotype was seen more than once but under ten times. The CDR3 spells CASSSSGGVRETQYF. CDR3 DNA sequence: TGTGCCAGCAGTTCGAGCGGGGGGGTTCGAGAGACCCAGTACTTC. The chain uses TRBV2 and TRBJ2-5; 10 bases are shared with TRBD2. Germline trimming cut 5 bases from V and 4 bases from J; bases unmatched to any gene: 7. Germline values: CDR1 SNHLY, CDR2 FYNNEI. CDR3 length equals 15 residues.

This clonotype was seen a few times. This rearrangement joins TRBV7-3 to TRBJ1-1; D unclear. From germline, CDR1 is SGHTA and CDR2 FQGTGA. Trimming left V 2 bases short and J 3 bases short, with 7 bases between. The CDR3 sequence is 13 residues long. For the CDR3, the DNA is TGTGCCAGCAGCTTAGCCGGATACACTGAAGCTTTCTTT. It is translated as CASSLAGYTEAFF.

This rearrangement joins TRBV7-9 to TRBJ2-6; 9 bases fit TRBD1. Germline V CDR1 and CDR2: SEHNR, FQNEAQ (reference sequence). J lost 0 bases, V lost 5 bases, and 5 bases had no gene match. There are 17 residues in the CDR3. The DNA for the CDR3 is TGTGCCAGCAGCAGACAGGGGGGACGCTCTGGGGCCAACGTCCTGACTTTC. Protein product: CASSRQGGRSGANVLTF.

This chain joins TRBV6-6 and TRBJ2-2; no clear D. Trimming cost V 2 bases and J 4 bases, with 8 bases left between them. CDR1 MNHNY and CDR2 SVGAGI come from the germline V gene (reference sequence). This CDR3 comprises 14 residues. The CDR3 sequence: CASSYGQSTGELFF. As DNA, the CDR3 is TGTGCCAGCAGTTACGGGCAGTCCACCGGGGAGCTGTTTTTT.

The chain carries TRBV20-1 and TRBJ2-1; possibly TRBD2 for D (5 bases). The CDR3 totals 15 residues. Germline CDR1 DFQATT, CDR2 SNEGSKA (reference sequence). V lost 1 base to trimming and J lost 5 bases, with 15 bases between them. CDR3 DNA sequence: TGCAGTGCTAGAGTTCTGGGTCTAGCTGACAATGAGCAGTTCTTC. This gives the protein CSARVLGLADNEQFF.

This clonotype was recorded at least ten times. J is TRBJ2-3 and V is TRBV7-9; TRBD1 aligns across 11 bases. From germline, CDR1 is SEHNR and CDR2 FQNEAQ (reference sequence). The CDR3 sequence is 14 residues long. V shed 5 bases and J 5 bases; nucleotides not matched to a gene: 3. Here the CDR3 reads CASSPDRGLDTQYF. The CDR3 nucleotides are TGTGCCAGCAGCCCGGACAGGGGGCTAGATACGCAGTATTTT.

The chain couples TRBV5-1 to TRBJ1-1, with TRBD1 matching 7 bases. Germline V gene lookup returns CDR1 SGHRS and CDR2 YFSETQ. V lost 4 bases, J lost 11 bases, and 23 bases stayed unmatched. This CDR3 has 17 amino acids. The CDR3 region has the DNA TGCGCCAGCAGCGTTATGGGAAGCCGACAGGGAGGGCGCGGCGCTTTCTTT. Protein product: CASSVMGSRQGGRGAFF. The variable domain in full, with the rest retrieved from reference TRBV5-1 and TRBJ1-1, is KAGVTQTPRYLIKTRGQQVTLSCSPISGHRSVSWYQQTPGQGLQFLFEYFSETQRNKGNFPGRFSGRQFSNSRSEMNVSTLELGDSALYLCASSVMGSRQGGRGAFFGQGTRLTVV.

This clonotype was picked up many times. The chain employs TRBV7-2 and TRBJ1-3, with a tentative D call TRBD1 (6 bases). CDR3 length equals 16 residues. V was pared by 5 bases and J by 0 bases, with 14 bases between. Germline-derived CDR1 and CDR2 are SGHTA and FQGNSA. The CDR3, as DNA: TGTGCCAGCAGCCCCCGACAGGTTCGCTCTGGAAACACCATATATTTT. This codes for CASSPRQVRSGNTIYF.